A single sample is the source of the 5 T cell receptor beta chains below, sequenced in a study of blood T cell repertoires in COVID-19. Assay used: immunoSEQ multiplex PCR; TCRdb lists only in-frame clones, some missing. The sample contains roughly 400,000 clones, 80% to 90% of which appear only once. The specimen sequenced was PBMCs or T cells enriched from blood (not recorded which). Receptors were obtained from a man in his thirties or forties who had recovered from COVID-19.

CDR3 in DNA: TGTGCCAGCAGTCCGGCGGGCCCCAATCAGCCCCAGCATTTT. This codes for CASSPAGPNQPQHF. V is TRBV5-6 and J is TRBJ1-5; D is uncertain. Germline CDR1 SGHDT, CDR2 YYEEEE. V shed 5 bases and J shed 3 bases, with 12 bases lying between them. This CDR3 has 14 residues.

The chain couples TRBV7-2 to TRBJ2-7, with 8 bases that match TRBD1. CDR3 length: 15 residues. CDR1 SGHTA and CDR2 FQGNSA come from the germline V gene. V lost 5 bases to trimming and J lost 6 bases; unmatched junction nucleotides: 12. CDR3 coding DNA: TGTGCCAGCAGCGCGACGACAGGGGTAGGCTTCGAGCAGTACTTC. Protein: CASSATTGVGFEQYF.

The rearrangement joins TRBV11-2 to TRBJ2-3, with TRBD1 identical over 11 bases. Germline CDR1 is SGHAT and CDR2 is FQNNGV. There are 16 residues in the CDR3. V shed 4 bases, J shed 2 bases, and the junction held 5 bases outside the gene matches. CDR3 in amino acids: CASSYRTGGTTDTQYF. CDR3 nucleotides: TGTGCCAGCAGCTATCGGACAGGGGGCACCACAGATACGCAGTATTTT. Based on the CDR3 plus reference TRBV11-2 and TRBJ2-3, the full variable domain is EAGVAQSPRYKIIEKRQSVAFWCNPISGHATLYWYQQILGQGPKLLIQFQNNGVVDDSQLPKDRFSAERLKGVDSTLKIQPAKLEDSAVYLCASSYRTGGTTDTQYFGPGTRLTVL.

The chain employs TRBV5-1 and TRBJ1-4; D gene unclear. The CDR3 has 11 amino acids. The V gene lost 4 bases and the J gene lost 8 bases, with 6 bases spanning the gap. Germline-derived CDR1 and CDR2 are SGHRS and YFSETQ. CDR3 bases: TGCGCCAGCAGCGGAGGGGAAAAACTGTTTTTT. Its translation: CASSGGEKLFF.

The CDR3 protein is CASSLVGGEGSYGYTF. DNA of the CDR3: TGTGCCAGCAGTTTAGTTGGGGGGGAGGGTAGCTATGGCTACACCTTC. This chain uses TRBV28 with TRBJ1-2; possible D gene TRBD1, 5 bases. Germline V gene sequence: CDR1 MDHEN, CDR2 SYDVKM. The V end lost 2 bases, the J end lost 4 bases, and 17 bases lay between the germline ends. The CDR3 consists of 16 residues.